This T cell receptor (beta chain) was found in a study of blood T cell repertoires in COVID-19. Turning to the study itself: PBMCs, B-cell-depleted T cells, or T cells were the source of the cDNA or gDNA that made up the material.

The authors' processing: Amplification of reference gene primers provided the estimated nucleated cell counts. Data came from immunoSEQ multiplex PCR; TCRdb stores just in-frame clones and leaves some out. V and J calls and clone size come straight from that table; D and trimming were deduced from the DNA. The sample lists roughly 300,000 clones; around nine tenths were seen once. The Seattle patients joined while their infection was active and were tracked longitudinally afterward. The sequence came from a woman in her twenties or thirties with COVID-19, enrolled during active disease. Source material: peripheral blood.

CDR3 in DNA: TGTGCCTGGGACAGGGTTGACGAGCAGTACTTC. Translated: CAWDRVDEQYF. This rearrangement joins TRBV30 to TRBJ2-7, with 7 nucleotides matching TRBD1. The CDR3 runs 11 residues. The germline CDR1 and CDR2 sequences are GTSNPN and SVGIG (reference sequence). After removal of 5 bases from V and 5 bases from J, the junction contained 3 bases not matched to a gene.